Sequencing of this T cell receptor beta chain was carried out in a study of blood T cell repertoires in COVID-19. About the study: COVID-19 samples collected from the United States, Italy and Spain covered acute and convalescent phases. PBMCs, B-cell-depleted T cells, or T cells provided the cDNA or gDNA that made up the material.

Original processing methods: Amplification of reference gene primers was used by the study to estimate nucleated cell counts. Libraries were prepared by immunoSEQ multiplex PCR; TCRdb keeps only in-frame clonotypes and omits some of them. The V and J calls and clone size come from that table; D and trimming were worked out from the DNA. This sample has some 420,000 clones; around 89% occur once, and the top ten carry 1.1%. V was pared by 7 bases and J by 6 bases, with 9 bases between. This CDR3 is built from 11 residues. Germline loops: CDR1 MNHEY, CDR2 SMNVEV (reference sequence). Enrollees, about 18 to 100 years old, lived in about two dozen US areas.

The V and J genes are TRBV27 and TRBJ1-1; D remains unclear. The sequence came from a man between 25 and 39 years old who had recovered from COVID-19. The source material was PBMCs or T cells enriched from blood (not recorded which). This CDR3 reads CASIGVAEAFF. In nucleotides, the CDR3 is TGTGCCAGCATTGGAGTGGCTGAAGCTTTCTTT.